These 17 T cell receptor beta chains came from one sample sequenced in a study of blood T cells in healthy people across ages. With a J-beta primer mix and a sample-barcoded 5' primer, a second PCR ran about 7 to 11 cycles. TCRdb re-called the 5' RACE reads through MiXCR, storing one row per CDR3 protein. The sample consists of about 1.6 million distinct CDR3 sequences, about 31% of them appearing once. The sample consisted of blood. The receptor source for this set is a woman in her thirties in good health.

V and J are TRBV7-9 and TRBJ2-1, with D tentatively TRBD2 (5 bases). This CDR3 is built from 15 residues. V was cut by 4 bases and J by 4 bases, with 14 bases left in between. CDR1 and CDR2 from the germline V gene are SEHNR and FQNEAQ (reference sequence). The CDR3 sequence is CASSSDLDFYNEQFF. The CDR3 coding sequence is TGTGCCAGCAGCTCCGACCTGGACTTTTACAATGAGCAGTTCTTC.

This clonotype came up a few times. This chain links TRBV6-5 with TRBJ1-2; D gene unclear. The V and J ends lost 4 bases and 9 bases respectively, with 9 bases between them. Germline values: CDR1 MNHEY, CDR2 SVGAGI. This CDR3 is built from 11 residues. CDR3 bases: TGTGCCAGCAGTTCACAAGGTAGCTACACCTTC. Translation gives CASSSQGSYTF.

This clonotype was seen only a few times. The chain joins TRBV20-1 to TRBJ1-2; 7 bases agree with TRBD1. Germline CDR1 and CDR2: DFQATT and SNEGSKA (reference sequence). The CDR3 sequence is 15 residues long. V dropped 3 bases and J dropped 2; count of bases not matched to a gene: 9. CDR3 nucleotides: TGCAGTGCTAGTAACACCGGGACAGCGAACTATGGCTACACCTTC. Translated, it gives CSASNTGTANYGYTF.

The table lists this clonotype with many counts. The chain combines TRBV20-1 with TRBJ2-7; no reliable D call. Germline-derived CDR1 and CDR2 are DFQATT and SNEGSKA (reference sequence). This CDR3 has 12 residues. Trimming took 5 bases from V and 3 from J, leaving 11 bases between them. CDR3 in amino acids: CSAWGKGYEQYF. CDR3 DNA sequence: TGCAGTGCTTGGGGAAAGGGCTACGAGCAGTACTTC.

This clonotype was seen more than once but under ten times. This chain uses TRBV3-1 with TRBJ2-7; tentative D call: TRBD1 (7 bases). Trimming took off 2 bases at V and 3 bases at J, with 14 bases between the two ends. Germline V gene lookup returns CDR1 LGHDT and CDR2 YNNKEL (reference sequence). CDR3 length: 15 residues. The CDR3 bases are TGTGCCAGCAGCCAACCGGCAGGGGGGCACTACGAGCAGTACTTC. It specifies CASSQPAGGHYEQYF.

The chain has TRBV12-3 or TRBV12-4 and TRBJ1-3; D remains ambiguous. Trimming removed 1 base at V and 0 bases at J, with 7 bases between. This CDR3 comprises 15 residues. CDR3 DNA: TGTGCCAGCAGTTTAGGAGTTTCCTCTGGAAACACCATATATTTT. Its translation is CASSLGVSSGNTIYF.

This clonotype has only a few counts. V usage is TRBV6-2 or TRBV6-3 and J usage is TRBJ2-5; D remains ambiguous. Germline assignment: CDR1 MNHEY and CDR2 SVGEGT. With 4 bases removed from V and 3 bases from J, the gap between germline ends came to 9 bases. CDR3 size: 13 residues. The CDR3 sequence is CASSLRAEETQYF. The CDR3 DNA reads as TGTGCCAGCAGTTTACGCGCAGAAGAGACCCAGTACTTC.

This clonotype showed up just a few times. The rearrangement uses TRBV5-1 and TRBJ2-1; 9 bases are shared with TRBD2. Germline CDR1 is SGHRS and CDR2 is YFSETQ. CDR3 length: 14 residues. J lost 6 bases, V lost 4 bases, and 5 bases had no gene match. CDR3 in DNA: TGCGCCAGCAGCCAACTAGCGGGTTCCAATGAGCAGTTCTTC. It translates to CASSQLAGSNEQFF.

The V gene is TRBV28, the J gene TRBJ2-2, with a weak D call TRBD1 (5 bases). Trimming took 5 bases from V and 4 from J, leaving 14 bases between them. CDR1 MDHEN and CDR2 SYDVKM come from the germline V gene. CDR3 length: 15 residues. The CDR3 spells CASSPLTVSTGELFF. The CDR3 DNA is TGTGCCAGCAGTCCCTTGACAGTGAGCACCGGGGAGCTGTTTTTT.

The chain is built from TRBV15 and TRBJ2-1; no clear D gene. The V gene lost 4 bases and the J gene lost 5 bases, with 9 bases spanning the gap. The germline CDR1 and CDR2 sequences are LNHNV and YYDKDF (reference sequence). The CDR3 is 13 residues long. In DNA, the CDR3 is TGTGCCACCAGCATAAGGATCCACAATGAGCAGTTCTTC. As protein: CATSIRIHNEQFF.

V gene TRBV11-2 combines with J gene TRBJ2-5, with 8 nucleotides matching TRBD1. The assigned J gene may be wrong: the sequence end matches TRBJ2-7 better. Per germline, CDR1 SGHAT and CDR2 FQNNGV. The CDR3 is 14 amino acids. CDR3 loop: CASSFDGTGSEQYF. In DNA, the CDR3 is TGTGCCAGCAGCTTTGATGGGACAGGATCCGAGCAGTACTTC.

The chain employs TRBV20-1 and TRBJ1-2; weak D call: TRBD1 (6 bases). The ends were cut back, 6 bases at V and 3 bases at J, with 20 bases in the middle. From germline, CDR1 is DFQATT and CDR2 SNEGSKA (reference sequence). The length of the CDR3 is 15 residues. Here the CDR3 reads CSAKTGPSSYYGYTF. The CDR3 DNA reads TGCAGTGCCAAGACAGGACCCTCGTCGTACTATGGCTACACCTTC.

This clonotype was recorded once. The V and J genes are TRBV28 and TRBJ2-1, with D unresolved. Between the trimmed V and J ends, which lost 5 bases and 3 bases, there was a span of 5 bases. The CDR3 runs 12 residues. Germline CDR1 reads MDHEN; CDR2 reads SYDVKM. The CDR3 bases are TGTGCCAGCAGTGCGCACTACAATGAGCAGTTCTTC. This translates into CASSAHYNEQFF.

The rearrangement links TRBV20-1 to TRBJ2-1, with 14 bases matching TRBD2. The germline V gene has CDR1 DFQATT and CDR2 SNEGSKA (reference sequence). V lost 0 bases to trimming and J lost 2 bases; unmatched junction nucleotides: 9. The CDR3 is made up of 19 amino acids. The CDR3 loop is CSARDPGTSGSDTYNEQFF. The CDR3 DNA reads as TGCAGTGCTAGAGATCCGGGGACTAGCGGGAGTGATACCTACAATGAGCAGTTCTTC.

This chain joins TRBV3-1 and TRBJ1-4; no firm D call. The germline V gene has CDR1 LGHDT and CDR2 YNNKEL (reference sequence). There are 15 residues in the CDR3. The germline V and J ends were trimmed by 0 bases and 7 bases, with 12 bases remaining between them. CDR3 in amino acids: CASSQETAAGEKLFF. The CDR3 DNA sequence: TGTGCCAGCAGCCAAGAAACAGCCGCGGGTGAAAAACTGTTTTTT.

The chain joins TRBV30 to TRBJ2-1; D perhaps matches TRBD2 (5 bases). This CDR3 has 14 residues. The germline V and J ends were trimmed by 1 base and 6 bases, with 13 bases remaining between them. Germline-derived CDR1 and CDR2 are GTSNPN and SVGIG (reference sequence). CDR3 bases: TGTGCCTGGAGTGGACTAACTGAGGGCAATGAGCAGTTCTTC. Protein sequence: CAWSGLTEGNEQFF.

This clonotype has only a few counts. The chain recombines TRBV3-1 with TRBJ1-2; 7 positions match TRBD1. The CDR3 sequence is 13 residues long. V gave up 3 bases and J gave up 3 bases; unmatched junction bases: 1. CDR1 is LGHDT, CDR2 YNNKEL, per germline (reference sequence). The CDR3: CASSHRGYYGYTF. Written as DNA, the CDR3 is TGTGCCAGCAGCCACAGGGGGTACTATGGCTACACCTTC.